These 18 T cell receptor beta chains were all obtained from the same sample, sequenced in a study of graft-versus-host responses after intestinal transplantation (dated by TCRdb to 2020 to 2023). The antigens these receptors bind are not known. This sample's time point label indicates: cells obtained before transplantation from donor or recipient. The library was made by the immunoSEQ multiplex PCR assay. TCRdb limited this immuneACCESS table to in-frame rearrangements with V and J called. A share of clones is missing; checked studies link under half to unresolved V genes, and the rest is unexplained. This sample gives tens of thousands of clones in total; approximately 92% of them show up just once. The ten largest make up 0.45% to 0.6% of the sample. This specimen was unstimulated CD8+ T cells sorted from spleen or lymph node cells, taken before intestinal transplant. Receptor source: a human donor who received an intestinal transplant.

The chain recombines TRBV19 with TRBJ2-7; possibly TRBD2 for D (6 bases). Trimming removed 3 bases from V and 4 bases from J, with 19 bases in between. Germline CDR1 and CDR2: LNHDA and SQIVND (reference sequence). The CDR3 runs to 16 residues. CDR3 nucleotide sequence: TGTGCCAGTAGTATCTTTAGCGGAGGTCTAGGATACGAGCAGTACTTC. This codes for CASSIFSGGLGYEQYF.

The rearrangement links TRBV6-5 to TRBJ2-1; 9 positions agree with TRBD2. The ends lost 8 bases at V and 8 bases at J; junction bases unmatched: 13. The CDR3 is 15 amino acids. Germline values: CDR1 MNHEY, CDR2 SVGAGI. CDR3 sequence reads: CASGVGAGGPDEQFF. The CDR3 DNA is TGTGCCAGCGGGGTCGGGGCGGGAGGGCCTGATGAGCAGTTCTTC.

The chain has TRBV10-1 and TRBJ2-3, with 8 positions matching TRBD2. This CDR3 has 14 residues. Germline lookup yields CDR1 WNHNN and CDR2 SYGVQD (reference sequence). V lost 6 bases to trimming and J lost 4 bases; unmatched junction nucleotides: 6. Here the CDR3 DNA reads TGCGCCAGCAGCGGGACTAGTGCTCCAGATACGCAGTATTTT. This encodes CASSGTSAPDTQYF.

The rearrangement uses TRBV7-8 and TRBJ2-7; weak D call: TRBD2 (6 bases). Germline CDR1 reads SGHVS; CDR2 reads FQNEAQ. Trimming took 2 bases from V and 9 from J, leaving 26 bases between them. CDR3 length equals 17 residues. The CDR3 DNA follows: TGTGCCAGCAGCTTACTGGATCGGAGACTAGGTCCGGACGGGCAGTACTTC. Translating it yields CASSLLDRRLGPDGQYF.

The rearrangement uses TRBV27 and TRBJ2-7, with TRBD1 identical over 8 bases. Germline V gene sequence: CDR1 MNHEY, CDR2 SMNVEV (reference sequence). This CDR3 spans 13 amino acids. The V segment lost 8 bases and the J segment 0 bases; nucleotides outside the gene matches: 3. The CDR3 bases are TGTGCCAGCGGACAGGGTGGCTCCTACGAGCAGTACTTC. It translates to CASGQGGSYEQYF.

The chain is built from TRBV4-1 and TRBJ2-5; possible D gene TRBD2, 6 bases. Germline CDR1 MGHRA, CDR2 YSYEKL. V was shortened by 1 base and J by 14 bases, with 23 bases between the two germline ends. The CDR3 totals 15 residues. The CDR3 spells CASSQADAGSYEQYF. CDR3 coding DNA: TGCGCCAGCAGCCAAGCCGACGCGGGGTCCTACGAGCAATACTTC.

The chain combines TRBV9 with TRBJ2-7; 7 bases align to TRBD2. CDR1 is SGDLS, CDR2 YYNGEE, per germline. The CDR3 contains 15 residues. The J segment lost 3 bases and the V segment lost 0 bases, leaving 6 bases of the junction unmatched. The CDR3 here is CASSVGPSGIYEQYF. The CDR3 coding sequence is TGTGCCAGCAGCGTAGGCCCTAGCGGAATCTACGAGCAGTACTTC. The variable domain in full, completed from reference TRBV9 and TRBJ2-7, reads DSGVTQTPKHLITATGQRVTLRCSPRSGDLSVYWYQQSLDQGLQFLIQYYNGEERAKGNILERFSAQQFPDLHSELNLSSLELGDSALYFCASSVGPSGIYEQYFGPGTRLTVT.

This CDR3 reads CATSRDRGSGNTIYF. The DNA for the CDR3 is TGTGCCACCAGCAGAGATAGGGGCTCTGGAAACACCATATATTTT. The chain recombines TRBV15 with TRBJ1-3; weak D call: TRBD1 (5 bases). With 0 bases removed from V and 0 bases from J, the gap between germline ends came to 6 bases. This CDR3 is built from 15 residues. The germline gives CDR1 LNHNV, CDR2 YYDKDF (reference sequence).

The chain recombines TRBV9 with TRBJ1-1; D is perhaps TRBD1 (6 bases). V dropped 4 bases and J dropped 3 bases, with 13 bases sitting between them. The germline V gene encodes CDR1 SGDLS and CDR2 YYNGEE. CDR3 length equals 14 residues. For the CDR3, the DNA is TGTGCCAGCAGCCCTCAGGGGTCGGACACTGAAGCTTTCTTT. As protein: CASSPQGSDTEAFF.

The chain is built from TRBV4-3 and TRBJ2-2, with TRBD2 matching over 7 bases. The CDR3 runs to 14 residues. V was clipped by 3 bases and J by 4 bases; unmatched bases: 2. The V gene's germline CDR1 is LGHNA and CDR2 YSLEER. The CDR3 sequence: CASSHSGVTGELFF. CDR3 nucleotide sequence: TGCGCCAGCAGCCACAGCGGGGTCACCGGGGAGCTGTTTTTT.

J is TRBJ2-1 and V is TRBV11-2, with a tentative D call TRBD1 (6 bases). V lost 2 bases and J 5 bases, leaving 22 bases between the germline ends. CDR3 size: 18 residues. Germline V gives CDR1 SGHAT, CDR2 FQNNGV. The CDR3: CASSLPLYDWAGDNEQFF. CDR3 nucleotides: TGTGCCAGCAGCTTACCCCTTTACGACTGGGCAGGGGACAATGAGCAGTTCTTC.

This CDR3 is CASSQDWLYEQYF. As DNA, the CDR3 is TGCGCCAGCAGCCAAGATTGGCTCTACGAGCAGTACTTC. The chain links TRBV4-1 to TRBJ2-7; no definite D call. V was cut by 0 bases and J by 3 bases, with 6 bases left in between. The CDR3 has 13 residues. Germline CDR1 reads MGHRA; CDR2 reads YSYEKL.

The rearrangement joins TRBV27 to TRBJ1-4; maybe TRBD1 (6 bases). The CDR3 is made up of 12 amino acids. Trimming left V 8 bases short and J 11 bases short, with 15 bases between. Germline-derived CDR1 and CDR2 are MNHEY and SMNVEV (reference sequence). The CDR3 region is CASQGIDKKLFF. The CDR3 DNA is TGTGCCAGCCAGGGGATCGACAAGAAACTGTTTTTT.

The chain uses TRBV6-5 and TRBJ1-5; 7 bases fit TRBD1. V was pared by 10 bases and J by 5 bases, with 11 bases of the junction left unmatched. Germline CDR1 reads MNHEY; CDR2 reads SVGAGI. The CDR3 sequence is 14 residues long. CDR3 coding DNA: TGTGCCACCTCGACCGGGACAGACTATCAGCCCCAGCATTTT. Encoded protein: CATSTGTDYQPQHF.

This chain joins TRBV19 and TRBJ1-1, with 8 bases that match TRBD1. CDR3 size: 15 residues. V shed 3 bases and J 3 bases; nucleotides not matched to a gene: 6. CDR1 is LNHDA, CDR2 SQIVND, per germline (reference sequence). CDR3 residues: CASSMASQGDTEAFF. DNA for the CDR3: TGTGCCAGTAGTATGGCCTCACAGGGGGACACTGAAGCTTTCTTT.

This chain joins TRBV7-9 and TRBJ2-1; 8 bases fit TRBD2. CDR3 length: 15 amino acids. V was clipped by 2 bases and J by 5 bases; unmatched bases: 5. Germline assignment: CDR1 SEHNR and CDR2 FQNEAQ (reference sequence). The CDR3 nucleotides read TGTGCCAGCAGCTTATCAGCGGGAGCACACAATGAGCAGTTCTTC. Translation gives CASSLSAGAHNEQFF.

V usage is TRBV7-9 and J usage is TRBJ2-1; 11 positions agree with TRBD2. The CDR3 covers 14 residues. The germline V gene has CDR1 SEHNR and CDR2 FQNEAQ (reference sequence). The J segment lost 7 bases and the V segment lost 4 bases, leaving 3 bases of the junction unmatched. The CDR3 nucleotides read TGTGCCAGCAGCTCGATAGCGGGAGGGAATGAGCAGTTCTTC. Protein sequence: CASSSIAGGNEQFF.

The chain combines TRBV7-3 with TRBJ2-7; D might be TRBD2 (6 bases). Per the germline V gene, CDR1 is SGHTA and CDR2 is FQGTGA. The length of the CDR3 is 15 residues. Trimming pared 5 bases from V and 6 bases from J, leaving 20 bases between. The CDR3 coding sequence is TGTGCCAGCAGCCCGATAGGAGGGGACGACCGCGAGCAGTACTTC. Translation gives CASSPIGGDDREQYF.